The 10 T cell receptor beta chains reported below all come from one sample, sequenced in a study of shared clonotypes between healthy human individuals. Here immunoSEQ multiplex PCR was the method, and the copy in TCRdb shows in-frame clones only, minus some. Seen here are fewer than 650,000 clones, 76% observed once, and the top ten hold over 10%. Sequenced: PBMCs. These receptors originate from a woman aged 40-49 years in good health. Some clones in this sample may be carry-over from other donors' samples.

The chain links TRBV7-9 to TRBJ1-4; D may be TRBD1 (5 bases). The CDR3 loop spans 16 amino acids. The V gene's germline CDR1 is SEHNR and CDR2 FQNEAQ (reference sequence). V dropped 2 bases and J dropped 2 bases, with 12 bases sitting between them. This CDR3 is CASSLRGAGTNEKLFF. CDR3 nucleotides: TGTGCCAGCAGCTTAAGGGGCGCAGGTACTAATGAAAAACTGTTTTTT.

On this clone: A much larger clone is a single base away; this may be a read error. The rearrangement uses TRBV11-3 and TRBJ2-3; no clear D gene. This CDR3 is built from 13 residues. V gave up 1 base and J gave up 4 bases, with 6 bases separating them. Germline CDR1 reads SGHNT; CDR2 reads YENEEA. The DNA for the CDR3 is TGTGCCAGCAGCTTAGCTAGGGCAGATACGCAGTATTTT. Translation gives CASSLARADTQYF.

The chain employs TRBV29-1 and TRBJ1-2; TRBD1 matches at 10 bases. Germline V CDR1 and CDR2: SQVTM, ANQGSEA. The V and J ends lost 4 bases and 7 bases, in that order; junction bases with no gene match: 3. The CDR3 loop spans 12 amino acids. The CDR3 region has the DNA TGCAGCGTTGCGACAGGGGGCTTTGGCTACACCTTC. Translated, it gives CSVATGGFGYTF.

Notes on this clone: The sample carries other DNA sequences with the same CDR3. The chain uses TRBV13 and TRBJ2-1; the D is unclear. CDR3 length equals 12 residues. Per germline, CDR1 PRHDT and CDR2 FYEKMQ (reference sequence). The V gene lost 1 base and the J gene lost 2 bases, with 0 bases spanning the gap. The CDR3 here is CASSLAYNEQFF. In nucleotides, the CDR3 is TGTGCCAGCAGCTTAGCCTACAATGAGCAGTTCTTC.

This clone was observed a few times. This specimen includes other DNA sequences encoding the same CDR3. In DNA form, the CDR3 reads TGCGCCAGCAGCTTGGTCGGGACAGGGGACACTGAAGCTTTCTTT. Protein sequence: CASSLVGTGDTEAFF. The V gene is TRBV5-1, the J gene TRBJ1-1, with 10 bases identical to TRBD1. The CDR3 is 15 residues long. Looked up from germline, CDR1 is SGHRS and CDR2 is YFSETQ. The J segment lost 3 bases and the V segment lost 0 bases, leaving 2 bases of the junction unmatched.

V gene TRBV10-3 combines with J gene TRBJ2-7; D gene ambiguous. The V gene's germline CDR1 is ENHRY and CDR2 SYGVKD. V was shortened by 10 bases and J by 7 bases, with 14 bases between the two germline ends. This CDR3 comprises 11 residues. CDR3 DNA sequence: TGTGCCACCTCCCCTAATCGTGAGCAGTACTTC. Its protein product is CATSPNREQYF.

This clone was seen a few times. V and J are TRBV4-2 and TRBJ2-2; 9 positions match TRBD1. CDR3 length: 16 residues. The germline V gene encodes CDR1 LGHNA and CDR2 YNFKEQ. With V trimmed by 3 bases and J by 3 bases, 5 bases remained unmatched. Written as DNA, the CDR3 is TGTGCCAGCAGCCACCAGGGACAGGGCGACACCGGGGAGCTGTTTTTT. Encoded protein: CASSHQGQGDTGELFF.

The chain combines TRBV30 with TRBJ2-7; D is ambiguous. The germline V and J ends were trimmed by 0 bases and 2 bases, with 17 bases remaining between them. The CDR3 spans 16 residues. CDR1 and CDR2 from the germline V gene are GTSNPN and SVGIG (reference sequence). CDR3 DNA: TGTGCCTGGAGTGTCCCCCTCAGGACGGTAGCCTACGAGCAGTACTTC. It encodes CAWSVPLRTVAYEQYF.

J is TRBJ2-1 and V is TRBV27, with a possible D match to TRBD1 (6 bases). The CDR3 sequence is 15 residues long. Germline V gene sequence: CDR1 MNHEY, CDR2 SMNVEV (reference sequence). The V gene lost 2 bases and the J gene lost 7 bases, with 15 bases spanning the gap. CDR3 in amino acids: CASSLGQGLGNEQFF. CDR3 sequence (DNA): TGTGCCAGCAGTTTAGGGCAGGGGCTCGGGAATGAGCAGTTCTTC.

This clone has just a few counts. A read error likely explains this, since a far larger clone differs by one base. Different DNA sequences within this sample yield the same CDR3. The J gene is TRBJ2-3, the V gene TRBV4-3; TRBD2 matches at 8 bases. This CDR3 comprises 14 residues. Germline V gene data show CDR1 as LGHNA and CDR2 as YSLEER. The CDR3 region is CASSQGLEADTQYF. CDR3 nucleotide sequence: TGCGCCAGCAGCCAGGGACTAGAGGCAGATACACAGTATTTT.